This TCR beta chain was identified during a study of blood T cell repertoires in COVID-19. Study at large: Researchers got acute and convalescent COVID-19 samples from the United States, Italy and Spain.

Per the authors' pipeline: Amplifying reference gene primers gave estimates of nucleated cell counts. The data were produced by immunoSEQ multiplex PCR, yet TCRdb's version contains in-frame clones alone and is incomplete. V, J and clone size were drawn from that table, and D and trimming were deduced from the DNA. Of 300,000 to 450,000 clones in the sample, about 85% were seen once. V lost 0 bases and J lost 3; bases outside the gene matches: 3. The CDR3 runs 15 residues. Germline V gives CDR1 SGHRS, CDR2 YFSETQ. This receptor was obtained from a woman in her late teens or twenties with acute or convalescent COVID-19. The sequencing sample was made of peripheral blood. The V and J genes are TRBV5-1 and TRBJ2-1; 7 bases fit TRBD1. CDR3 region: CASSLVDRLYNEQFF. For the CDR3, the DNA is TGCGCCAGCAGCTTGGTGGACAGGCTCTACAATGAGCAGTTCTTC.